This is a list of T cell receptor beta chains from one sample in a study of OX40 agonist ivuxolimab in advanced cancers. TCRdb's copy holds only in-frame clones and misses some; the assay was immunoSEQ multiplex PCR. The sample lists roughly 26,000 clones; roughly 90% were seen once. The sequences come from CD4+ or CD8+ T cells sorted from blood, collected in a trial of the OX40 agonist ivuxolimab. The receptors here all came from an adult with an advanced solid tumor such as melanoma, head and neck, liver or kidney cancer. CDR3s include the opening cysteine and the closing phenylalanine or tryptophan. The order of the fields is V gene, D gene, J gene, clone size, CDR3 protein, CDR3 DNA. D genes are given only for firm matches. Clone size appears in some rows only: once, few, many, or a class for an expanded clone.

TRBV5-5,TRBD1,TRBJ1-2,-,CASSRTTGHYGYTF,TGTGCCAGCAGCCGAACGACAGGGCACTATGGCTACACCTTC
TRBV19,-,TRBJ2-2,once,CASKEIGELFF,TGTGCCAGTAAAGAGATCGGGGAGCTGTTTTTT
TRBV4-1,-,TRBJ2-7,-,CASSQIRTSEQYF,TGCGCCAGCAGCCAGATTCGAACTTCCGAGCAGTACTTC
TRBV5-6,-,TRBJ1-1,-,CASSLPMNTEAFF,TGTGCCAGCAGCTTGCCCATGAACACTGAAGCTTTCTTT
TRBV27,-,TRBJ2-7,-,CASSLAPQYEQYF,TGTGCCAGCAGTTTAGCCCCGCAGTACGAGCAGTACTTC
TRBV13,-,TRBJ2-7,-,CASSPGLRGEQYF,TGTGCCAGCAGCCCCGGTCTTAGGGGCGAGCAGTACTTC
TRBV6-5,TRBD2,TRBJ2-7,-,CASSNLSGRDREQYF,TGTGCCAGCAGTAACCTTAGCGGGAGGGATCGCGAGCAGTACTTC
TRBV7-9,TRBD2,TRBJ2-3,-,CASSLLSGRATDTQYF,TGTGCCAGCAGCTTACTGAGCGGGAGGGCAACAGATACGCAGTATTTT
TRBV19,TRBD1,TRBJ1-2,-,CASSMWDSEFNYTF,TGTGCCAGTAGTATGTGGGACAGCGAGTTCAACTACACCTTC
TRBV2,-,TRBJ2-2,-,CASIRLITGPGDSNTGELFF,TGTGCCAGCATCCGACTAATTACAGGACCAGGGGACTCGAACACCGGGGAGCTGTTTTTT
TRBV9,-,TRBJ1-2,-,CASSLAGEGDYGYTF,TGTGCCAGCAGTCTGGCGGGGGAAGGCGACTATGGCTACACCTTC
TRBV19,-,TRBJ1-1,-,CASSALDKGVAEAFF,TGTGCCAGTAGTGCACTGGACAAGGGCGTCGCTGAAGCTTTCTTT
TRBV6-1,-,TRBJ2-1,-,CASSGNPSNEQFF,TGTGCCAGCAGCGGGAACCCCAGCAATGAGCAGTTCTTC
TRBV15,-,TRBJ2-2,-,CATSRVALSNTGELFF,TGTGCCACCAGCAGAGTTGCACTTTCGAACACCGGGGAGCTGTTTTTT
TRBV19,-,TRBJ2-7,-,CASSVAQGHEQYF,TGTGCCAGTAGTGTAGCACAGGGTCACGAGCAGTACTTC
TRBV4-2,-,TRBJ2-3,-,CASSQTENPTDTQYF,TGTGCCAGCAGCCAGACAGAAAACCCCACAGATACGCAGTATTTT
TRBV11-2,-,TRBJ2-5,medium-sized,CASSHFFGQSQETQYF,TGTGCCAGCAGCCATTTTTTTGGACAGTCCCAAGAGACCCAGTACTTC
TRBV27,-,TRBJ2-1,-,CASRMFGPYNEQFF,TGTGCCAGCAGAATGTTCGGGCCTTACAATGAGCAGTTCTTC
TRBV27,TRBD2,TRBJ2-7,-,CASSWGGLASDEQYF,TGTGCCAGCAGTTGGGGTGGACTAGCGAGTGACGAGCAGTACTTC
TRBV19,TRBD1,TRBJ2-7,-,CASSPRDSAYYEQYF,TGTGCCAGTAGTCCGAGGGACAGTGCTTACTACGAGCAGTACTTC
TRBV2,-,TRBJ2-5,-,CASRGTAPGRAQYF,TGTGCCAGCAGGGGGACCGCCCCGGGAAGGGCCCAGTACTTC
TRBV5-6,-,TRBJ1-3,-,CASSPGRNSGNTIYF,TGTGCCAGCAGCCCGGGACGGAACTCTGGAAACACCATATATTTT
TRBV5-1,TRBD1,TRBJ1-2,-,CASSWTGSLDHTF,TGCGCCAGCAGCTGGACAGGCTCGTTAGACCACACCTTC
TRBV28,TRBD1,TRBJ1-5,-,CASSLPTGVGNQPQHF,TGTGCCAGCAGTTTACCAACAGGGGTAGGCAATCAGCCCCAGCATTTT
TRBV5-1,TRBD2,TRBJ2-3,-,CASSSSGGTDTQYF,TGCGCCAGCAGCTCTAGCGGGGGCACAGATACGCAGTATTTT
TRBV2,TRBD2,TRBJ2-1,-,CASSDERGGSSYNEQFF,TGTGCCAGCAGTGACGAGCGGGGGGGCAGCTCCTACAATGAGCAGTTCTTC